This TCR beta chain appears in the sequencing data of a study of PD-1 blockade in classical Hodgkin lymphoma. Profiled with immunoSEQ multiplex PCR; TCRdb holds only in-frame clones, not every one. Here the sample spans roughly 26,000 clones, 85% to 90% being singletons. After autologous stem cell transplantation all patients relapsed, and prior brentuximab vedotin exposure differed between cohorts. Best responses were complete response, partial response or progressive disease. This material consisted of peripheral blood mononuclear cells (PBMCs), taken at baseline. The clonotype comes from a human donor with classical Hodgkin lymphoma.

The DNA for the CDR3 is TGCGCCAGCAGGAGTGGGGCGGCGAACACCGGGGAGCTGTTTTTT. Protein sequence: CASRSGAANTGELFF. The V gene is TRBV5-1, the J gene TRBJ2-2; possibly TRBD1 for D (5 bases). The germline V gene has CDR1 SGHRS and CDR2 YFSETQ. Trimming shortened V by 5 bases and J by 0 bases, and 11 bases separated the two germline ends. CDR3 length equals 15 residues.